These T cell receptor beta chains were read from a single sample in a study of T cell repertoires in cytomegalovirus infection. TCRdb ran MiXCR on the reads and lists one entry per CDR3 protein. The sample shows some 500,000 distinct CDR3 sequences, roughly a third of them seen only once. No cognate antigen is known for these TCRs. Material: cultured PBMCs, obtained from culture after CMV antigen stimulation. All receptors derive from a human donor in good health (CMV status not recorded). Some clones in this sample may be carry-over from other donors' samples. The CDR3 runs from the conserved cysteine through the conserved F or W. Each record gives: V gene, D gene, J gene, clone size, CDR3 DNA, CDR3 protein. The D gene is left open where the match is weak. Clone size appears in some rows only: once, few, many, or a class for an expanded clone.

TRBV20-1	TRBD2	TRBJ2-3	.	TGCAGTGCTAAACCCACTAGCGGACGCACAGATACGCAGTATTTT	CSAKPTSGRTDTQYF
TRBV19	.	TRBJ2-2	.	TGTGCCAGTTCGCCCCCGGGACCCATCACCGGGGAGCTGTTTTTT	CASSPPGPITGELFF
TRBV7-2	TRBD2	TRBJ2-1	many	TGTGCCAGCAGCTTAGAAGCGGGAGGGGTTAGTGAGCAGTTCTTC	CASSLEAGGVSEQFF
TRBV27	.	TRBJ2-5	.	TGTGCCAGCAGTCGCCTCGAAAGTCGCCAAGAGACCCAGTACTTC	CASSRLESRQETQYF
TRBV20-1	TRBD2	TRBJ2-3	.	TGCAGTGCTAGCTCTGGGACTAGCGCCACAGATACGCAGTATTTT	CSASSGTSATDTQYF
TRBV7-9	.	TRBJ2-7	once	TGTGCCAGCAGCTTAGGGGCCCTGGAGAGCTACGAGCAGTACTTC	CASSLGALESYEQYF
TRBV4-1	TRBD1	TRBJ1-1	.	TGCGCCAGCAGCCTTAGACAGGGCCGTTGGGACACTGAAGCTTTCTTT	CASSLRQGRWDTEAFF
TRBV4-1	.	TRBJ1-5	.	TGCGCCAGCAGCCAAGGGGGCCTAGGCAATCAGCCCCAGCATTTT	CASSQGGLGNQPQHF
TRBV6-2/TRBV6-3	TRBD1	TRBJ2-7	few	TGTGCCAGCAGCACCGGGACAGGGTGGGACGAGCAGTACTTC	CASSTGTGWDEQYF
TRBV19	.	TRBJ1-5	.	TGTGCCAGCAGGAGTGGCCCCTATAGCAATCAGCCCCAGCATTTT	CASRSGPYSNQPQHF
TRBV12-3/TRBV12-4	.	TRBJ2-1	many	TGTGCCAGCAGTTTATGGCCCAATGAGCAGTTCTTC	CASSLWPNEQFF
TRBV7-2	.	TRBJ1-2	.	TGTGCCAGCAGCTTCAGGGGCAACTATGGCTACACCTTC	CASSFRGNYGYTF
TRBV5-4	.	TRBJ2-7	.	TGTGCCAGCAGTCGGGGAGGGGCCCAGGGGGCTAAGTACGAGCAGTACTTC	CASSRGGAQGAKYEQYF
TRBV28	TRBD1	TRBJ2-5	.	TGTGCCAGCAGCCCCGAAACGGGACAGATGCAAGAGACCCAGTACTTC	CASSPETGQMQETQYF
TRBV7-2	TRBD1	TRBJ2-7	.	TGTGCCAGCAGAGAGACAGGGTTATCCTACGAGCAGTACTTC	CASRETGLSYEQYF
TRBV7-2	.	TRBJ2-3	.	TGTGCCAGCAGCTTATCTTTGGGTTACACAGATACGCAGTATTTT	CASSLSLGYTDTQYF
TRBV19	.	TRBJ2-7	once	TGTGCCAGTAGTTTCCGGGACACGGACGAGCAGTACTTC	CASSFRDTDEQYF
TRBV5-3	.	TRBJ2-1	.	TGTGCCAGCAGCTTTCAAGGTGGCGATGAGCAGTTCTTC	CASSFQGGDEQFF
TRBV4-1	.	TRBJ2-1	.	TGCGCCAGCAGCCAAAATCCCGGCCTAGCCTTGAGCTCCTACAATGAGCAGTTCTTC	CASSQNPGLALSSYNEQFF
TRBV28	TRBD1	TRBJ1-1	.	TGTGCCAGCAGGAAGACAGGGGGCACTGAAGCTTTCTTT	CASRKTGGTEAFF
TRBV4-1	TRBD2	TRBJ2-1	.	TGCGCCAGCAGCCAAGATTTTCCCGGACTAGGTGCCCACAATGAGCAGTTCTTC	CASSQDFPGLGAHNEQFF
TRBV6-2/TRBV6-3	.	TRBJ2-4	few	TGTGCCACCTCCGGTGACCTAGCCAAAAACATTCAGTACTTC	CATSGDLAKNIQYF
TRBV11-3	.	TRBJ2-3	.	TGTGCCAGCAGCTTAGGGCCGGGACAAAAACCAGATACGCAGTATTTT	CASSLGPGQKPDTQYF
TRBV7-2	TRBD2	TRBJ2-5	.	TGTGCCAGCAACTTAGCGGGCCAGACCCAGTACTTC	CASNLAGQTQYF
TRBV7-2	.	TRBJ1-4	few	TGTGCCAGCAGATTGACAGGTTCAACTAATGAAAAACTGTTTTTT	CASRLTGSTNEKLFF
TRBV19	TRBD1	TRBJ1-2	few	TGTGCCAGTAGTATCAGGGACAGATCGGTTCTCGGCTATGGCTACACCTTC	CASSIRDRSVLGYGYTF
TRBV30	.	TRBJ2-1	.	TGTGCCTGGAGTTCCTGGTTAGGAGCCAGCTCCTACAATGAGCAGTTCTTC	CAWSSWLGASSYNEQFF
TRBV7-8	TRBD2	TRBJ2-1	few	TGTGCCAGCAGCTCGCAATCAGCGGGAGCCCTCAATGAGCAGTTCTTC	CASSSQSAGALNEQFF
TRBV13	TRBD1	TRBJ1-6	.	TGTGCCAGCAGCCACCGAAGGACAGGGGGTTATTCACCCCTCCACTTT	CASSHRRTGGYSPLHF
TRBV2	.	TRBJ2-1	few	TGTGCCAGCAAAGGTACCGACCCCAATGAGCAGTTCTTC	CASKGTDPNEQFF
TRBV4-3	TRBD2	TRBJ2-5	.	TGCGCCAGCAGCCAAAGACTAGCGCGCGGGTGGGCCCAGTACTTC	CASSQRLARGWAQYF
TRBV5-5	.	TRBJ2-2	few	TGTGCCAGCAGCTTGGCCCGGTGGGGGCGAACCTTCACCGGGGAGCTGTTTTTT	CASSLARWGRTFTGELFF
TRBV7-2	.	TRBJ2-1	.	TGTGCCAGCAGCTTAGCTCCCCTCGTCTACAATGAGCAGTTCTTC	CASSLAPLVYNEQFF
TRBV6-1	.	TRBJ2-3	.	TGTGCCAGCAGTGAACTAGGAGATACGCAGTATTTT	CASSELGDTQYF
TRBV6-2/TRBV6-3	.	TRBJ1-6	.	TGTGCCAGCAGTTACCTCCGGCAGGGTGGATCCCCCCTCCACTTT	CASSYLRQGGSPLHF
TRBV11-3	.	TRBJ1-1	few	TGTGCCAGCAGCCTCAGGACAGTTGACACTGAAGCTTTCTTT	CASSLRTVDTEAFF
TRBV19	TRBD2	TRBJ2-1	once	TGTGCCAGTAGTATAGGGGGAACTAGCGCCAATGAGCAGTTCTTC	CASSIGGTSANEQFF
TRBV19	TRBD1	TRBJ1-5	few	TGTGCCAGTAGTATAGTCGGGACAGGCCACAATCAGCCCCAGCATTTT	CASSIVGTGHNQPQHF
TRBV19	TRBD2	TRBJ2-1	.	TGTGCCAGTAGAAATAGCGGGAGCGCCTACAATGAGCAGTTCTTC	CASRNSGSAYNEQFF
TRBV19	TRBD1	TRBJ2-4	.	TGTGCCACCGAACAGGGGACCAAAAACATTCAGTACTTC	CATEQGTKNIQYF
TRBV6-8	TRBD1	TRBJ1-2	.	TGTGCCAGCAGTTACCGGGGACAGGGGGGATACTACACCTTC	CASSYRGQGGYYTF
TRBV27	.	TRBJ1-5	.	TGTGCCAGCAGTTTAGAAGGGGTGGGTCAGCCCCAGCATTTT	CASSLEGVGQPQHF
TRBV28	TRBD1	TRBJ1-2	few	TGTGCCAGCAGTGCCTCGGACAGGATAGATGGCTACACCTTC	CASSASDRIDGYTF
TRBV11-3	TRBD2	TRBJ2-1	.	TGTGCCAGCAGCTGGAGGACTAGCGGGAGCAATGAGCAGTTCTTC	CASSWRTSGSNEQFF
TRBV7-6	TRBD2	TRBJ2-7	.	TGTGCCAGCAGCTTAGCGGACCGTGGCGGGAGGACCTCCTACGAGCAGTACTTC	CASSLADRGGRTSYEQYF